The 25 T cell receptor beta chains presented below share a single source sample, sequenced in a study of blood T cells in healthy people across ages. With a J-beta primer mix and a sample-barcoded 5' primer, a second PCR ran about 6 to 11 cycles. In TCRdb, the 5' RACE reads were re-called with MiXCR into one record per CDR3 protein. The top ten clones hold 13% of a sample with 800,000 to 1,000,000 distinct CDR3 sequences, around 48% of them seen once. Source material: blood. The receptors were gathered from a young man in good health.

The chain uses TRBV5-1 and TRBJ2-1; 10 nucleotides agree with TRBD2. The V gene's germline CDR1 is SGHRS and CDR2 YFSETQ. After removal of 0 bases from V and 7 bases from J, the junction contained 4 bases not matched to a gene. The CDR3 has 15 amino acids. This CDR3 is CASSLDLAGVNEQFF. For the CDR3, the DNA is TGCGCCAGCAGCTTGGACCTAGCGGGGGTGAATGAGCAGTTCTTC.

The gene calls are TRBV18 and TRBJ1-4, with 10 bases lining up with TRBD1. The CDR3 extends over 15 amino acids. Germline-derived CDR1 and CDR2 are KGHSH and LQKENI. Trimming cost V 5 bases and J 8 bases; bases outside gene matches: 8. Written as DNA, the CDR3 is TGTGCCAGCTCAATCCGACAGGGGGCAACCGAAAAACTGTTTTTT. Its protein is CASSIRQGATEKLFF. The complete variable domain, with remaining parts taken from reference TRBV18 and TRBJ1-4, reads NAGVMQNPRHLVRRRGQEARLRCSPMKGHSHVYWYRQLPEEGLKFMVYLQKENIIDESGMPKERFSAEFPKEGPSILRIQQVVRGDSAAYFCASSIRQGATEKLFFGSGTQLSVL.

This clonotype has only a few counts. This chain joins TRBV28 and TRBJ1-1; no firm D call. Trimming took off 3 bases at V and 4 bases at J, with 6 bases between the two ends. The CDR3 totals 12 residues. Germline CDR1 and CDR2: MDHEN and SYDVKM. CDR3 sequence (DNA): TGTGCCAGCAGTTTGTTACCCACTGAAGCTTTCTTT. Amino acids: CASSLLPTEAFF. Full variable domain (remainder filled in from reference TRBV28 and TRBJ1-1): DVKVTQSSRYLVKRTGEKVFLECVQDMDHENMFWYRQDPGLGLRLIYFSYDVKMKEKGDIPEGYSVSREKKERFSLILESASTNQTSMYLCASSLLPTEAFFGQGTRLTVV.

The rearrangement joins TRBV4-2 to TRBJ2-3, with D maybe TRBD2 (5 bases). Per germline, CDR1 LGHNA and CDR2 YNFKEQ. The CDR3 spans 15 residues. The V and J ends lost 4 bases and 1 base respectively, with 12 bases between them. The CDR3 nucleotides read TGTGCCAGCAGCCGAGGCGACGGGGGCACAGATACGCAGTATTTT. Its protein product is CASSRGDGGTDTQYF.

This chain joins TRBV6-1 and TRBJ2-2, with no clear D. Trimming took 4 bases from V and 1 from J, leaving 4 bases between them. From germline, CDR1 is MNHNS and CDR2 SASEGT. This CDR3 contains 13 residues. The CDR3 DNA follows: TGTGCCAGCAGTGTCGTGAACACCGGGGAGCTGTTTTTT. It encodes CASSVVNTGELFF.

This clonotype was seen a few times. The rearrangement joins TRBV2 to TRBJ1-1, with 9 bases aligning to TRBD1. Trimming cost V 4 bases and J 3 bases; bases outside gene matches: 3. Germline CDR1 SNHLY, CDR2 FYNNEI. The CDR3 runs to 14 residues. CDR3 sequence reads: CASSVTGGDTEAFF. The CDR3 region has the DNA TGTGCCAGCAGTGTGACAGGGGGGGACACTGAAGCTTTCTTT.

The rearrangement uses TRBV7-9 and TRBJ2-1; D gene uncertain. This CDR3 region has 15 residues. V lost 5 bases and J lost 6, with 17 bases in between. Germline lookup yields CDR1 SEHNR and CDR2 FQNEAQ (reference sequence). The CDR3 reads CASSPISGSRNEQFF. The CDR3 DNA reads TGTGCCAGCAGCCCGATAAGTGGTAGCCGCAATGAGCAGTTCTTC.

This clonotype was recorded a few times. The V and J genes are TRBV12-3 or TRBV12-4 and TRBJ1-2, with TRBD1 matching over 10 bases. CDR3 length: 14 amino acids. Trimming at V came to 6 bases and at J to 5 bases, leaving 6 bases not matched to a gene. This chain's CDR3 is CASRPGQGFYGYTF. Written as DNA, the CDR3 is TGTGCCAGCAGACCGGGACAGGGGTTTTATGGCTACACCTTC.

Of note for this clonotype: Since a much larger clone is just one base distant, this may be a read error. J is TRBJ2-7 and V is TRBV11-3, with D unresolved. V was pared by 0 bases and J by 7 bases, with 22 bases between. CDR1 is SGHNT and CDR2 is YENEEA in the germline V gene. The CDR3 has 17 residues. The CDR3 spells CASSLDGRPPSYNEQYF. The CDR3 DNA reads TGTGCCAGCAGCTTAGACGGCAGACCTCCCTCCTACAATGAGCAGTACTTC.

In its sample, this clonotype was seen a few times. The gene calls are TRBV12-3 or TRBV12-4 and TRBJ2-3; 8 positions agree with TRBD2. CDR3 length: 13 residues. With 4 bases clipped from V and 4 bases from J, the junction kept 1 base outside the gene matches. In DNA, the CDR3 is TGTGCCAGCAGTTGGACTAGCTCAGATACGCAGTATTTT. It yields the protein CASSWTSSDTQYF.

This clonotype has only a few counts. The genes are TRBV20-1 and TRBJ2-1; D possibly corresponds to TRBD2 (6 bases). Germline lookup yields CDR1 DFQATT and CDR2 SNEGSKA (reference sequence). The CDR3 runs 16 residues. V lost 0 bases to trimming and J lost 2 bases, with 14 bases between them. For the CDR3, the DNA is TGCAGTGCTAGAGATTTGGGGGGTGCTACCTACAATGAGCAGTTCTTC. It is translated as CSARDLGGATYNEQFF.

This clonotype has just a few counts. This chain connects TRBV7-2 to TRBJ2-2; 8 bases match TRBD2. This CDR3 region has 17 residues. CDR1 and CDR2 from the germline V gene are SGHTA and FQGNSA. Germline trimming cut 2 bases from V and 4 bases from J; bases unmatched to any gene: 9. The CDR3 spells CASSLFGTRAGTGELFF. CDR3 in DNA: TGTGCCAGCAGCTTATTCGGGACTAGGGCGGGCACCGGGGAGCTGTTTTTT.

V and J are TRBV28 and TRBJ1-6, with 7 bases matching TRBD1. The CDR3 sequence is 16 residues long. The trim removed 6 bases at V and 6 bases at J, leaving 11 bases unmatched. Germline V CDR1 and CDR2: MDHEN, SYDVKM. The CDR3 sequence is CASSVTGRLGNSPLHF. In nucleotides, the CDR3 is TGTGCCAGCAGCGTGACAGGGCGCCTTGGTAATTCACCCCTCCACTTT.

This clonotype came up a few times. The chain employs TRBV12-3 or TRBV12-4 and TRBJ1-1; D remains unclear. Trimming left V 3 bases short and J 0 bases short, with 5 bases between. The CDR3 extends over 13 amino acids. The CDR3 DNA sequence: TGTGCCAGCAGTTTTCCAGTGAACACTGAAGCTTTCTTT. This translates into CASSFPVNTEAFF.

The chain carries TRBV28 and TRBJ1-2; 8 bases align to TRBD1. Germline-derived CDR1 and CDR2 are MDHEN and SYDVKM. The CDR3 has 15 amino acids. V lost 6 bases, J lost 4 bases, and 10 bases stayed unmatched. The CDR3 region is CASRPTGDKGYGYTF. DNA of the CDR3: TGTGCCAGCAGGCCGACAGGGGACAAGGGCTATGGCTACACCTTC.

The gene calls are TRBV20-1 and TRBJ1-1; perhaps TRBD1 as D (5 bases). V was pared by 0 bases and J by 5 bases, with 13 bases between. CDR3 size: 14 residues. Germline V gives CDR1 DFQATT, CDR2 SNEGSKA (reference sequence). In nucleotides, the CDR3 is TGCAGTGCTAGAGACCCGGGGGTAGGAACTGAAGCTTTCTTT. Translated, it gives CSARDPGVGTEAFF.

The chain is built from TRBV21-1 and TRBJ1-5; no DNA check was done on the table's D call, TRBD1. TRBV21-1 is annotated as a pseudogene. The CDR3 contains 17 residues. CDR3 bases: TGTGCCAGCAGCAAAAATTGGGACAGGGGAGAAGATCAGCCCCAGCATTTT. Translating it yields CASSKNWDRGEDQPQHF.

The table lists this clonotype with a count of one. J is TRBJ2-1 and V is TRBV11-2; possibly TRBD1 or TRBD2 for D (5 bases each). CDR3 length equals 13 residues. With 5 bases removed from V and 7 bases from J, the gap between germline ends came to 12 bases. From germline, CDR1 is SGHAT and CDR2 FQNNGV. The CDR3 DNA reads TGTGCCAGCAGCGGACCAGGGAGAAATGAGCAGTTCTTC. It specifies CASSGPGRNEQFF.

This clonotype was picked up many times. The chain joins TRBV10-2 to TRBJ2-7, with 11 nucleotides matching TRBD2. The CDR3 is 13 amino acids. Germline CDR1 is WSHSY and CDR2 is SAAADI. V lost 4 bases and J lost 4; bases outside the gene matches: 0. The CDR3 loop is CASSGLAGYEQYF. The CDR3 DNA is TGCGCCAGCAGTGGACTAGCGGGGTACGAGCAGTACTTC.

The chain employs TRBV18 and TRBJ2-7, with D hard to call. CDR1 is KGHSH, CDR2 LQKENI, per germline. This CDR3 has 12 amino acids. The V end lost 2 bases, the J end lost 5 bases, and 7 bases lay between the germline ends. The DNA for the CDR3 is TGTGCCAGCTCACCAACAGTTGACGAGCAGTACTTC. Its translation: CASSPTVDEQYF.

The chain combines TRBV12-3 or TRBV12-4 with TRBJ2-2; 8 nucleotides align to TRBD2. The CDR3 runs to 16 residues. Losses at the gene ends were 1 base for V and 6 bases for J; bases not matched to a gene: 7. The CDR3 DNA reads TGTGCCAGCAGTTTAGTCGGGACTAGTTTGGCCGGGGAGCTGTTTTTT. Its protein product is CASSLVGTSLAGELFF.

To note about this clonotype: A much larger clonotype is one base distant, so this may be a read error. The chain links TRBV29-1 to TRBJ2-1, with D possibly being TRBD1 (6 bases). This CDR3 is built from 14 residues. Germline-derived CDR1 and CDR2 are SQVTM and ANQGSEA. V was cut by 6 bases and J by 4 bases, with 16 bases left in between. CDR3 sequence (DNA): TGCAGCGTCATGTGGACAGAGGATTACAATGAGCAGTTCTTC. Translation gives CSVMWTEDYNEQFF.

V is TRBV20-1 and J is TRBJ2-6; D is ambiguous. The V gene's germline CDR1 is DFQATT and CDR2 SNEGSKA (reference sequence). The V end was cut by 4 bases, the J end by 5 bases, with 9 bases between. This CDR3 is 13 amino acids long. The CDR3 here is CSAIDRRANVLTF. The CDR3 DNA reads as TGCAGTGCTATAGATAGGAGGGCCAACGTCCTGACTTTC.

The chain recombines TRBV27 with TRBJ2-5, with D tentatively TRBD2 (7 bases). The length of the CDR3 is 17 residues. Germline V gene data show CDR1 as MNHEY and CDR2 as SMNVEV (reference sequence). Trimming removed 0 bases from V and 1 base from J, with 15 bases in between. The CDR3 protein is CASSLSRGGIGQETQYF. CDR3 in DNA: TGTGCCAGCAGTTTATCGAGGGGGGGCATAGGCCAAGAGACCCAGTACTTC.

V gene TRBV18 combines with J gene TRBJ1-1; D might be TRBD1 (5 bases). V shed 2 bases and J shed 6 bases, with 16 bases lying between them. The CDR3 contains 15 residues. Germline-derived CDR1 and CDR2 are KGHSH and LQKENI. The DNA of the CDR3 is TGTGCCAGCTCACCAAGAGGGGCAACTCGCGCTGAAGCTTTCTTT. This codes for CASSPRGATRAEAFF.